The 6 T cell receptor beta chains given below trace back to one sample, sequenced in a study of blood T cell repertoires in COVID-19. This table comes from immunoSEQ multiplex PCR, and its TCRdb copy is limited to in-frame clones, with some not included. The repertoire holds about 190,000 clones, with less than 90% as singletons. Sequenced sample: PBMCs or T cells enriched from blood (not recorded which). The receptor set was obtained from a woman under 40 who had been exposed to COVID-19.

This chain uses TRBV9 with TRBJ2-3, with 13 bases identical to TRBD2. This CDR3 spans 18 amino acids. Germline values: CDR1 SGDLS, CDR2 YYNGEE. J gave up 4 bases and V 4 bases, and 12 bases lay outside the gene matches. CDR3 nucleotide sequence: TGTGCCAGCAGCTCTCGGACTAGCGGGGGCCCGGACCCAGATACGCAGTATTTT. It codes for CASSSRTSGGPDPDTQYF.

The gene calls are TRBV9 and TRBJ2-1; 9 bases map to TRBD2. Per germline, CDR1 SGDLS and CDR2 YYNGEE. The J segment lost 7 bases and the V segment lost 4 bases, leaving 6 bases of the junction unmatched. The CDR3 runs to 14 residues. Written as DNA, the CDR3 is TGTGCCAGCAGCTCGCGGGGGGGCCTTAATGAGCAGTTCTTC. This sequence encodes CASSSRGGLNEQFF. The complete variable domain, with remaining parts taken from reference TRBV9 and TRBJ2-1, reads DSGVTQTPKHLITATGQRVTLRCSPRSGDLSVYWYQQSLDQGLQFLIQYYNGEERAKGNILERFSAQQFPDLHSELNLSSLELGDSALYFCASSSRGGLNEQFFGPGTRLTVL.

V gene TRBV30 combines with J gene TRBJ2-7; TRBD1 is a possible D gene (6 bases). The CDR3 covers 14 residues. CDR1 is GTSNPN and CDR2 is SVGIG in the germline V gene (reference sequence). Trimming took off 0 bases at V and 1 base at J, with 10 bases between the two ends. The CDR3 region is CAWSVRQGSYEQYF. DNA for the CDR3: TGTGCCTGGAGTGTACGGCAGGGGTCCTACGAGCAGTACTTC. The full variable domain, with the rest looked up from reference TRBV30 and TRBJ2-7, is SQTIHQWPATLVQPVGSPLSLECTVEGTSNPNLYWYRQAAGRGLQLLFYSVGIGQISSEVPQNLSASRPQDRQFILSSKKLLLSDSGFYLCAWSVRQGSYEQYFGPGTRLTVT.

The chain has TRBV3-1 (or the pseudogene TRBV3-2) and TRBJ1-3; possible D gene TRBD1, 6 bases. Germline V gene sequence: CDR1 LGHDT, CDR2 YNNKEL (reference sequence). CDR3 length equals 16 residues. V was cut by 0 bases and J by 4 bases, with 13 bases left in between. CDR3: CASSQERGALGNTIYF. CDR3 DNA: TGTGCCAGCAGCCAAGAGCGGGGGGCGTTGGGAAACACCATATATTTT.

The chain is built from TRBV6-5 and TRBJ2-7; 7 nucleotides match TRBD1. The germline V gene has CDR1 MNHEY and CDR2 SVGAGI. The ends lost 10 bases at V and 7 bases at J; junction bases unmatched: 16. This CDR3 is 14 amino acids long. CDR3 nucleotide sequence: TGTGCCACCAAAGGCCAGACAGGGCTGAGAGAGCAGTACTTC. It specifies CATKGQTGLREQYF.

This sequence joins TRBV5-1 and TRBJ1-1, with 8 positions matching TRBD1. Looked up from germline, CDR1 is SGHRS and CDR2 is YFSETQ. The junction had 10 bases not matched to a gene; V was cut back by 4 bases and J by 5 bases. This CDR3 has 15 residues. CDR3 bases: TGCGCCAGCAGCCCTGAACCGGGACAGGCAACTGAAGCTTTCTTT. Translating it yields CASSPEPGQATEAFF.